This entry lists 10 T cell receptor beta chains sequenced from one sample in a study of blood T cell repertoires in COVID-19. Method: immunoSEQ multiplex PCR; TCRdb's copy keeps in-frame clones and lacks some. The repertoire holds over 120,000 clones, with 84% as singletons. The material sequenced was peripheral blood. These TCRs come from a human donor in a cohort sampled during active COVID-19.

This clone has a handful of counts. CDR3 in amino acids: CASSLAGYGYTF. The CDR3 DNA follows: TGTGCCAGCAGCTTAGCGGGCTATGGCTACACCTTC. The rearrangement links TRBV11-2 to TRBJ1-2; D gene ambiguous. V was pared by 1 base and J by 4 bases, with 4 bases between. Germline CDR1 and CDR2: SGHAT and FQNNGV. The CDR3 consists of 12 residues. Full variable domain (missing parts from reference TRBV11-2 and TRBJ1-2): EAGVAQSPRYKIIEKRQSVAFWCNPISGHATLYWYQQILGQGPKLLIQFQNNGVVDDSQLPKDRFSAERLKGVDSTLKIQPAKLEDSAVYLCASSLAGYGYTFGSGTRLTVV.

This chain links TRBV9 with TRBJ1-3; 7 bases match TRBD1. CDR3 size: 14 residues. After removal of 1 base from V and 2 bases from J, the junction contained 0 bases not matched to a gene. The germline gives CDR1 SGDLS, CDR2 YYNGEE. The CDR3 nucleotides are TGTGCCAGCAGCGTAAGGGGGCCTGGAAACACCATATATTTT. Translated, it gives CASSVRGPGNTIYF.

The chain has TRBV28 and TRBJ2-7, with D possibly matching TRBD1 (6 bases). CDR3 length equals 14 residues. Germline CDR1 is MDHEN and CDR2 is SYDVKM. V lost 4 bases, J lost 2 bases, and 12 bases lay in between. The DNA of the CDR3 is TGTGCCAGCAGTTCACCGGGACAACCCTACGAGCAGTACGTC. Protein: CASSSPGQPYEQYV.

The genes are TRBV13 and TRBJ1-5, with a weak D call TRBD1 (6 bases). CDR3 length: 17 amino acids. Trimming took 0 bases from V and 6 from J, leaving 18 bases between them. CDR1 PRHDT and CDR2 FYEKMQ come from the germline V gene (reference sequence). The CDR3 bases are TGTGCCAGCAGCTTAGGACAGGGCCGGCGAAGGAGTCAGCCCCAGCATTTT. It translates to CASSLGQGRRRSQPQHF.

This clone was seen only once. The chain recombines TRBV18 with TRBJ1-1; 8 nucleotides align to TRBD1. The V segment lost 5 bases and the J segment 11 bases; nucleotides outside the gene matches: 4. The CDR3 consists of 11 residues. Germline V gene sequence: CDR1 KGHSH, CDR2 LQKENI. The CDR3 DNA reads TGTGCCAGCTCAACCGACAGGGGCGCTTTCTTT. Translation gives CASSTDRGAFF.

The chain is built from TRBV9 and TRBJ1-1, with D possibly matching TRBD1 (6 bases). The length of the CDR3 is 13 residues. V was pared by 2 bases and J by 6 bases, with 11 bases between. The germline V gene has CDR1 SGDLS and CDR2 YYNGEE. The CDR3 sequence: CASSVLQGSEAFF. CDR3 DNA sequence: TGTGCCAGCAGCGTCCTACAGGGATCTGAAGCTTTCTTT. Together with reference TRBV9 and TRBJ1-1, the CDR3 gives the full variable domain: DSGVTQTPKHLITATGQRVTLRCSPRSGDLSVYWYQQSLDQGLQFLIQYYNGEERAKGNILERFSAQQFPDLHSELNLSSLELGDSALYFCASSVLQGSEAFFGQGTRLTVV.

CDR3 DNA: TGTGCCAGCAGCTTAGCTGGGGGACTACCGAACACCGGGGAGCTGTTTTTT. Its protein product is CASSLAGGLPNTGELFF. This rearrangement joins TRBV7-2 to TRBJ2-2, with 7 bases matching TRBD2. CDR1 is SGHTA and CDR2 is FQGNSA in the germline V gene. The CDR3 spans 17 residues. V was pared by 0 bases and J by 0 bases, with 4 bases of the junction left unmatched.

The V call is TRBV9, the J call TRBJ2-5; 9 bases are shared with TRBD2. V dropped 3 bases and J dropped 5; count of bases not matched to a gene: 8. This CDR3 contains 15 residues. Germline CDR1 is SGDLS and CDR2 is YYNGEE. The CDR3 DNA follows: TGTGCCAGCAGCGCCGCTAGCGGGGAGTGGGAGACCCAGTACTTC. Its protein product is CASSAASGEWETQYF.

The rearrangement uses TRBV5-6 and TRBJ1-6; D gene unclear. Germline V gene lookup returns CDR1 SGHDT and CDR2 YYEEEE. V lost 0 bases and J 7 bases, leaving 8 bases between the germline ends. The CDR3 extends over 14 amino acids. The CDR3 sequence: CASSLGRGNSPLHF. The CDR3 nucleotides are TGTGCCAGCAGCTTGGGACGGGGAAATTCACCCCTCCACTTT.

V gene TRBV21-1 combines with J gene TRBJ2-7; TRBD1, the table's D call, was not compared with the DNA. TRBV21-1 has pseudogene status. The CDR3 spans 12 residues. CDR3 in DNA: TGTGCCAGCAGCGACAGGGCGAGCGAGCAGTACGTC. Its protein product is CASSDRASEQYV.